This record concerns one T cell receptor (beta chain) sequence. Its antigen is not known. This CDR3 region has 14 residues. The trim removed 4 bases at V and 5 bases at J, leaving 5 bases unmatched. Germline loops: CDR1 ENHRY, CDR2 SYGVKD. Sequencing used immunoSEQ multiplex PCR; TCRdb keeps in-frame clones, though not all of them. The sample carries around 63,000 clones, approximately 92% recorded once. The data derive from a study of OX40 agonist ivuxolimab in advanced cancers. Looking at the study overall: Patients were treated with ivuxolimab, an agonistic anti-OX40 (CD134) antibody.

General study findings and limits: Some of the lowest clonal expansion was seen in partial responders at 0.1-3.0 mg/kg.

This sample comprised CD4+ or CD8+ T cells sorted from blood, obtained in a trial of the OX40 agonist ivuxolimab. The rearrangement uses TRBV10-3 and TRBJ1-2; 9 bases align to TRBD1. The receptor was isolated from an adult with an advanced solid tumor such as melanoma, head and neck, liver or kidney cancer. For the CDR3, the DNA is TGTGCCATCAGTGGACAGGGGGAAAATTATGGCTACACCTTC. This gives the protein CAISGQGENYGYTF.